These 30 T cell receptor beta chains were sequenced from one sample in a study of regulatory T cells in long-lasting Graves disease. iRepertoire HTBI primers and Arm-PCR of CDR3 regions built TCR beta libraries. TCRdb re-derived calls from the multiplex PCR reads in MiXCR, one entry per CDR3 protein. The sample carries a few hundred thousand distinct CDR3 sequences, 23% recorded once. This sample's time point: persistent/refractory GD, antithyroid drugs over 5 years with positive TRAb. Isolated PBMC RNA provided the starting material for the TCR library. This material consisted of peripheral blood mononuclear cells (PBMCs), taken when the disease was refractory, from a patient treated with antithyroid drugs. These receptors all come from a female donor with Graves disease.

The CDR3 here is CASSQVDREGYTF. For the CDR3, the DNA is TGTGCCAGCAGCCAAGTAGATAGGGAGGGCTACACCTTC. The rearrangement uses TRBV3-1 and TRBJ1-2; no clear D. Germline V gene lookup returns CDR1 LGHDT and CDR2 YNNKEL (reference sequence). With 1 base removed from V and 8 bases from J, the gap between germline ends came to 11 bases. The CDR3 loop spans 13 amino acids. The entire variable domain, with the rest obtained from reference TRBV3-1 and TRBJ1-2, is as follows: DTAVSQTPKYLVTQMGNDKSIKCEQNLGHDTMYWYKQDSKKFLKIMFSYNNKELIINETVPNRFSPKSPDKAHLNLHINSLELGDSAVYFCASSQVDREGYTFGSGTRLTVV.

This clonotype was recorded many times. CDR3 in amino acids: CASMGGINQPQHF. Written as DNA, the CDR3 is TGTGCCAGCATGGGGGGAATAAATCAGCCCCAGCATTTT. J is TRBJ1-5 and V is TRBV27; possibly TRBD1 for D (5 bases). Germline V gene sequence: CDR1 MNHEY, CDR2 SMNVEV (reference sequence). This CDR3 contains 13 residues. Trimming left V 7 bases short and J 4 bases short, with 11 bases between.

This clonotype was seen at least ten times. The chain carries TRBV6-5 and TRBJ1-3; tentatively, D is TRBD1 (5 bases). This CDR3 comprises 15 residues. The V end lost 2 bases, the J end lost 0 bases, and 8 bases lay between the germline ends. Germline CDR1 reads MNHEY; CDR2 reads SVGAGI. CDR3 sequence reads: CASSYRGGSGNTIYF. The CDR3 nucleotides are TGTGCCAGCAGTTACAGGGGAGGCTCTGGAAACACCATATATTTT.

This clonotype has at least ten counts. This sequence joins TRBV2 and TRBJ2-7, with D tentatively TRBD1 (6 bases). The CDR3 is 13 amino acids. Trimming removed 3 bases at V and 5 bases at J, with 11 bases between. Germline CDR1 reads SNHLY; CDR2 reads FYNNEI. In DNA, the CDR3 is TGTGCCAGCAGTGAGTCACAGGGCCACGAGCAGTACTTC. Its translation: CASSESQGHEQYF.

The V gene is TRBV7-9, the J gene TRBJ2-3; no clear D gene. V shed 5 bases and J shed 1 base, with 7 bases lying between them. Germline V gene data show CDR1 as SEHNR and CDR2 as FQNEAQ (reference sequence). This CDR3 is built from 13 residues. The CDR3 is CASSPGGTDTQYF. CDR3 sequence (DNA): TGTGCCAGCAGCCCCGGAGGCACAGATACGCAGTATTTT.

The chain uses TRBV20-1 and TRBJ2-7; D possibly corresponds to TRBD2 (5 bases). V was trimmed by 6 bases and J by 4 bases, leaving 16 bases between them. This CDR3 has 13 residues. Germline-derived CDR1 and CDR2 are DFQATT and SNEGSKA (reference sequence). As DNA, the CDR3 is TGCAGTGCAATGTGGGAGTTAAGTTACGAGCAGTACTTC. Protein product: CSAMWELSYEQYF.

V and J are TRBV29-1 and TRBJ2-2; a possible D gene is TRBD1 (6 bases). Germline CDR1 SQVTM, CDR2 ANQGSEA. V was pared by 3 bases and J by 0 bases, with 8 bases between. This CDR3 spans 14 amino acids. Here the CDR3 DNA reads TGCAGCGTTGACGGGACATCGAACACCGGGGAGCTGTTTTTT. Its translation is CSVDGTSNTGELFF.

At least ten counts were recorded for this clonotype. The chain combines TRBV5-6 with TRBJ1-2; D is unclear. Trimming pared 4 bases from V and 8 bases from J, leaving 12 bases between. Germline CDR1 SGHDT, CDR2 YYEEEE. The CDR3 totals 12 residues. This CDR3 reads CASSLRSLGYTF. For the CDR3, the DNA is TGTGCCAGCAGCCTGCGGTCCTTAGGCTACACCTTC.

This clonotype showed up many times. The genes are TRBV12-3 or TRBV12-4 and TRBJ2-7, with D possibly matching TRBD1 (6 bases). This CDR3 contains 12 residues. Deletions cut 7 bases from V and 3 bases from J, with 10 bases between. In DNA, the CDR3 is TGTGCCAGCAAGGGGGATAGCTACGAGCAGTACTTC. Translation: CASKGDSYEQYF.

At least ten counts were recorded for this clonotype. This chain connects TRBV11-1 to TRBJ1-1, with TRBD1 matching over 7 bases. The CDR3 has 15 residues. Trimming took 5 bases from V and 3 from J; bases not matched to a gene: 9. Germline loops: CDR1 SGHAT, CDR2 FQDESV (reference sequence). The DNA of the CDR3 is TGTGCCAGCAGCCCCGAGAGGGGGCGGGACACTGAAGCTTTCTTT. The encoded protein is CASSPERGRDTEAFF.

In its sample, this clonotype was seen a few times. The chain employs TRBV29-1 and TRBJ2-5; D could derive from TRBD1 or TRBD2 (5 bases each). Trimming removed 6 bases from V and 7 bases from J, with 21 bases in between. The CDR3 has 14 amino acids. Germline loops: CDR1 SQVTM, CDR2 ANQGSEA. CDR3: CSVIGSDGAWTQYF. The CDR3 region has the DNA TGCAGCGTAATAGGGTCGGACGGGGCTTGGACCCAGTACTTC.

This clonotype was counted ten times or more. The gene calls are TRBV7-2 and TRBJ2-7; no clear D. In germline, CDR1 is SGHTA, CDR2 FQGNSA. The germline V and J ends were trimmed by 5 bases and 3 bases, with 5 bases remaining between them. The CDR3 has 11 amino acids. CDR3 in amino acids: CASSEDYEQYF. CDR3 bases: TGTGCCAGCAGCGAGGACTACGAGCAGTACTTC.

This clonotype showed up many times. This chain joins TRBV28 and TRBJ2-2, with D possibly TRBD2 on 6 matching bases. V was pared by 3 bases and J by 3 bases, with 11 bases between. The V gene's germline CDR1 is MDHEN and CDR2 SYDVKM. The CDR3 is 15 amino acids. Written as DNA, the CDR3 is TGTGCCAGCAGTTTCGGGGGTTTGGACACCGGGGAGCTGTTTTTT. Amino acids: CASSFGGLDTGELFF.

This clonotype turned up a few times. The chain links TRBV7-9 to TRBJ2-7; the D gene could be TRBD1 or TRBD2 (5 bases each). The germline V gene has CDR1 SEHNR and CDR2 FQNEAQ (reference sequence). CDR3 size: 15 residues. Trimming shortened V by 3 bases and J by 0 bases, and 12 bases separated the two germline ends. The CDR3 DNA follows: TGTGCCAGCAGCTTTGGGACGGAAAGCTCCTACGAGCAGTACTTC. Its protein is CASSFGTESSYEQYF.

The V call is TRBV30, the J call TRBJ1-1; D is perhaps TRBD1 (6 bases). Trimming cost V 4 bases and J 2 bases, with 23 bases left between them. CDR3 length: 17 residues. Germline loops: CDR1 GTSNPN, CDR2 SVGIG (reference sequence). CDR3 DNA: TGTGCCTGGACCGAAGGCGGAGGGGTGGGGGCTAACACTGAAGCTTTCTTT. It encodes CAWTEGGGVGANTEAFF.

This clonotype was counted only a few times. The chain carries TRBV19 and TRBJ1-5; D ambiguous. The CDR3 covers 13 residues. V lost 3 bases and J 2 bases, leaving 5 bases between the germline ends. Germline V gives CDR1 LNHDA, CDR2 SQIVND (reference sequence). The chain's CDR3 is CASSMGGNQPQHF. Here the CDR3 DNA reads TGTGCCAGTAGTATGGGCGGCAATCAGCCCCAGCATTTT.

CDR3 DNA sequence: TGCAGTGCTAGAGATATGACAGGGGGGGTAGATACGCAGTATTTT. This translates into CSARDMTGGVDTQYF. The V call is TRBV20-1, the J call TRBJ2-3, with TRBD1 identical over 9 bases. Germline V CDR1 and CDR2: DFQATT, SNEGSKA (reference sequence). The V segment lost 0 bases and the J segment 5 bases; nucleotides outside the gene matches: 6. This CDR3 contains 15 residues.

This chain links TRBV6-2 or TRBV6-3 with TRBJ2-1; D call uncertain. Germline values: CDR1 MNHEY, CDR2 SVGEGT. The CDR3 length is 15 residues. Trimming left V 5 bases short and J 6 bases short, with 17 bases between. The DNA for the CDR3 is TGTGCCAGCAGTGAGGAATTCCAGGTCGGCAATGAGCAGTTCTTC. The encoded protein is CASSEEFQVGNEQFF.

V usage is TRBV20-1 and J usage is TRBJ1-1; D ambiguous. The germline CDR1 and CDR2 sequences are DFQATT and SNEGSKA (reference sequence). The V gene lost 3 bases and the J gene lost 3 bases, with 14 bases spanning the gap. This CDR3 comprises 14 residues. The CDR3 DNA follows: TGCAGTGCTAGTTTGGCTAGGTATTACACTGAAGCTTTCTTT. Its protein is CSASLARYYTEAFF.

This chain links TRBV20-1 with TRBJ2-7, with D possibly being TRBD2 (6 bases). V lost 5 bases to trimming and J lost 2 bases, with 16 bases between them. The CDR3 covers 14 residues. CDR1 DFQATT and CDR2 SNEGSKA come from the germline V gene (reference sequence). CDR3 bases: TGCAGTGCTGAAAAGGGCGGGACGGCCTACGAGCAGTACTTC. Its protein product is CSAEKGGTAYEQYF.

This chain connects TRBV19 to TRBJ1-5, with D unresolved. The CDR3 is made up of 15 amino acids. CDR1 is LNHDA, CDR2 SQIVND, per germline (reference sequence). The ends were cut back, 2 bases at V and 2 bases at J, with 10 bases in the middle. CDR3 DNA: TGTGCCAGTAGTATAAGTCCAGGTGGCAATCAGCCCCAGCATTTT. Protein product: CASSISPGGNQPQHF.

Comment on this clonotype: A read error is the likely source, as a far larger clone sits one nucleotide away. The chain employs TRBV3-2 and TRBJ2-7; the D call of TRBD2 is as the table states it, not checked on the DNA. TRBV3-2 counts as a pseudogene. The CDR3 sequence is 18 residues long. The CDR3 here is CANSPRRTGLAHSYEQYF. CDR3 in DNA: TGTGCCAACAGCCCGAGAAGGACAGGACTAGCGCATTCCTACGAGCAGTACTTC.

The CDR3 nucleotides are TGTGCCAGCCGAAGAGGGGCTGGTTACAATGAGCAGTTCTTC. Encoded protein: CASRRGAGYNEQFF. The chain recombines TRBV6-4 with TRBJ2-1; D possibly uses TRBD1 or TRBD2 (5 bases each). This CDR3 has 14 residues. V lost 8 bases and J lost 4, with 15 bases in between. CDR1 MRHNA and CDR2 SNTAGT come from the germline V gene.

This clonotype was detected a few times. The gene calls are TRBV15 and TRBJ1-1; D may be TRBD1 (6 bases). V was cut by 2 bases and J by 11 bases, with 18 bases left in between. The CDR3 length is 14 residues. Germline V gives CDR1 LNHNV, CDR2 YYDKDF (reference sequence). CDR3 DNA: TGTGCCACCAGCAGAAGGAGTAGACAGGTTTCGGCTTTCTTT. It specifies CATSRRSRQVSAFF.

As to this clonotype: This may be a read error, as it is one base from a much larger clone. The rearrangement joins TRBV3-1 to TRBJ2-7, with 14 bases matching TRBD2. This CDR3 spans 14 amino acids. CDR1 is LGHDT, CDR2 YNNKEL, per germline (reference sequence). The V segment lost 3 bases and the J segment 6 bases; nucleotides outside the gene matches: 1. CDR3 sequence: CASSQGLAGVEQYF. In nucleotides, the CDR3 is TGTGCCAGCAGCCAGGGACTAGCGGGAGTCGAGCAGTACTTC.

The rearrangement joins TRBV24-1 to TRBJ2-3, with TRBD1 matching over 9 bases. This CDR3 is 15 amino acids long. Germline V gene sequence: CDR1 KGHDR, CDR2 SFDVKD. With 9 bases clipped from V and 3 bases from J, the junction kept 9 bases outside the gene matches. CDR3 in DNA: TGTGCCACCGAACACCGGGACAGGGTGACAGATACGCAGTATTTT. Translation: CATEHRDRVTDTQYF.

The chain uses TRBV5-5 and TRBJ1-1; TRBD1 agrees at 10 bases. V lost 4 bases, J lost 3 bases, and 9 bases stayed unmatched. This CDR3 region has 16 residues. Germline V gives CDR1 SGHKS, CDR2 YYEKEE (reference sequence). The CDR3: CASSPGQGVMHTEAFF. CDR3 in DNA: TGTGCCAGCAGCCCCGGACAGGGGGTAATGCACACTGAAGCTTTCTTT. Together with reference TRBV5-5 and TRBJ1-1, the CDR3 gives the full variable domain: DAGVTQSPTHLIKTRGQQVTLRCSPISGHKSVSWYQQVLGQGPQFIFQYYEKEERGRGNFPDRFSARQFPNYSSELNVNALLLGDSALYLCASSPGQGVMHTEAFFGQGTRLTVV.

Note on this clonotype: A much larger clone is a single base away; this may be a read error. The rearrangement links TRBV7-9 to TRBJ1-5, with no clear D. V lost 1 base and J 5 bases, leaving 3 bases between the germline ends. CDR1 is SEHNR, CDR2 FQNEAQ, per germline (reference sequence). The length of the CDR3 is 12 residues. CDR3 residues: CASSLGHQPQHF. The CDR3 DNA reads TGTGCCAGCAGCTTAGGGCATCAGCCCCAGCATTTT.

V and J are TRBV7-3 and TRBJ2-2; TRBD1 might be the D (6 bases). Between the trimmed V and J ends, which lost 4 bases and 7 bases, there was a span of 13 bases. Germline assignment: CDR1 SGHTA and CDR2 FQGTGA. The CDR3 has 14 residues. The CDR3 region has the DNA TGTGCCAGCAGCTATCAGGGGTCGGGCGGGGAGCTGTTTTTT. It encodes CASSYQGSGGELFF. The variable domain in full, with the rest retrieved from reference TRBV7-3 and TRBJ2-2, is GAGVSQTPSNKVTEKGKYVELRCDPISGHTALYWYRQSLGQGPEFLIYFQGTGAADDSGLPNDRFFAVRPEGSVSTLKIQRTERGDSAVYLCASSYQGSGGELFFGEGSRLTVL.

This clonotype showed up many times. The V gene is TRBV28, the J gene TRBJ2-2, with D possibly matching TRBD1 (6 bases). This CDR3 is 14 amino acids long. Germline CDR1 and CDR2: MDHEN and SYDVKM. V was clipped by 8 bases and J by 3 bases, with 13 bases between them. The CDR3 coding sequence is TGTGCCAGCCGCCAGGGGCCCTACACCGGGGAGCTGTTTTTT. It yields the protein CASRQGPYTGELFF.